These 29 T cell receptor beta chains were sequenced from one sample in a study of control samples from healthy donors and cancer patients. Profiled with immunoSEQ multiplex PCR; TCRdb holds only in-frame clones, not every one. The data show about 130,000 clones, with about 94% seen just once and 12% to 15% held by the top ten. Source material: PBMCs. These receptors came from a man in his 60s with colorectal cancer.

V usage is TRBV7-8 and J usage is TRBJ2-7, with 14 positions matching TRBD2. Germline V lookup: CDR1 SGHVS, CDR2 FQNEAQ. This CDR3 region has 19 residues. V gave up 5 bases and J gave up 1 base; unmatched junction bases: 13. The CDR3 region is CASSLGTSGGTPSSYEQYF. Written as DNA, the CDR3 is TGTGCCAGCAGCCTTGGGACTAGCGGGGGCACTCCCTCTTCCTACGAGCAGTACTTC.

This chain connects TRBV12-3 or TRBV12-4 to TRBJ1-2; D unclear. CDR3 length: 13 residues. V was trimmed by 2 bases and J by 4 bases, leaving 8 bases between them. The CDR3 coding sequence is TGTGCCAGCAGTTTAAGAAGTGGCTATGGCTACACCTTC. Translating it yields CASSLRSGYGYTF.

The chain combines TRBV6-5 with TRBJ1-1, with 9 bases matching TRBD1. This CDR3 contains 14 residues. After removal of 5 bases from V and 2 bases from J, the junction contained 3 bases not matched to a gene. Germline CDR1 is MNHEY and CDR2 is SVGAGI. The CDR3 DNA reads TGTGCCAGCAGTACGGACAGGGGAAACACTGAAGCTTTCTTT. As protein: CASSTDRGNTEAFF.

The gene calls are TRBV5-8 and TRBJ2-7; no clear D. This CDR3 is 13 amino acids long. From germline, CDR1 is SGHTS and CDR2 YDEGEE. V was trimmed by 0 bases and J by 0 bases, leaving 4 bases between them. In DNA, the CDR3 is TGTGCCAGCAGCTTGGGTTTCTCCTACGAGCAGTACTTC. This encodes CASSLGFSYEQYF. Filled out from reference TRBV5-8 and TRBJ2-7, the complete variable domain reads EAGVTQSPTHLIKTRGQQATLRCSPISGHTSVYWYQQALGLGLQFLLWYDEGEERNRGNFPPRFSGRQFPNYSSELNVNALELEDSALYLCASSLGFSYEQYFGPGTRLTVT.

The chain combines TRBV2 with TRBJ2-5, with D tentatively TRBD1 (5 bases). Trimming pared 6 bases from V and 0 bases from J, leaving 14 bases between. The CDR3 has 15 amino acids. Germline V lookup: CDR1 SNHLY, CDR2 FYNNEI. Written as DNA, the CDR3 is TGTGCCAGCAGGGGCCCAGGGTGGTACCAAGAGACCCAGTACTTC. As protein: CASRGPGWYQETQYF.

This chain connects TRBV30 to TRBJ1-1, with no clear D. The V gene lost 0 bases and the J gene lost 7 bases, with 9 bases spanning the gap. The CDR3 sequence is 12 residues long. The germline gives CDR1 GTSNPN, CDR2 SVGIG (reference sequence). The CDR3 loop is CAWSVRRIEAFF. CDR3 coding DNA: TGTGCCTGGAGTGTAAGGAGGATTGAAGCTTTCTTT. The variable domain in full, with the rest retrieved from reference TRBV30 and TRBJ1-1, is SQTIHQWPATLVQPVGSPLSLECTVEGTSNPNLYWYRQAAGRGLQLLFYSVGIGQISSEVPQNLSASRPQDRQFILSSKKLLLSDSGFYLCAWSVRRIEAFFGQGTRLTVV.

This clone showed up just once. The CDR3 loop reads CASSQGDRWEETQYF. DNA for the CDR3: TGCGCCAGCAGCCAAGGCGATAGATGGGAAGAGACCCAGTACTTC. This chain links TRBV4-1 with TRBJ2-5; D remains ambiguous. Trimming removed 1 base at V and 3 bases at J, with 12 bases between. CDR3 length: 15 residues. Germline V gene data show CDR1 as MGHRA and CDR2 as YSYEKL.

The chain carries TRBV30 and TRBJ1-1; D ambiguous. Deletions cut 4 bases from V and 5 bases from J, with 17 bases between. This CDR3 region has 14 residues. Germline lookup yields CDR1 GTSNPN and CDR2 SVGIG (reference sequence). The CDR3 nucleotides are TGTGCCTGGAAGGTCCCGGGGTCGAGTACTGAAGCTTTCTTT. It translates to CAWKVPGSSTEAFF.

The chain links TRBV24-1 to TRBJ2-5, with 8 nucleotides matching TRBD2. The junction had 1 base not matched to a gene; V was cut back by 4 bases and J by 1 base. The CDR3 is 14 amino acids. Germline V gene lookup returns CDR1 KGHDR and CDR2 SFDVKD. The CDR3 DNA reads TGTGCCACCAGTGACGGGGGGGCCCAAGAGACCCAGTACTTC. This translates into CATSDGGAQETQYF.

CDR3 amino acids: CASSAGRSPQFF. The CDR3 DNA reads as TGTGCCAGCAGCGCCGGACGTTCGCCGCAGTTCTTC. The rearrangement uses TRBV7-2 and TRBJ2-1, with D unresolved. Germline CDR1 reads SGHTA; CDR2 reads FQGNSA. The CDR3 has 12 amino acids. Trimming stripped 5 bases from V and 12 bases from J, with 14 bases between.

The CDR3 reads CASSLPYPLAYEQYF. CDR3 DNA sequence: TGTGCCAGCAGCTTACCCTATCCATTAGCCTACGAGCAGTACTTC. V and J are TRBV7-8 and TRBJ2-7, with D hard to call. The CDR3 consists of 15 residues. Trimming stripped 2 bases from V and 2 bases from J, with 13 bases between. Per germline, CDR1 SGHVS and CDR2 FQNEAQ.

This sequence joins TRBV27 and TRBJ1-1; the D gene is possibly TRBD1 (5 bases). The V gene's germline CDR1 is MNHEY and CDR2 SMNVEV (reference sequence). The CDR3 extends over 16 amino acids. Trimming took 4 bases from V and 1 from J, leaving 16 bases between them. For the CDR3, the DNA is TGTGCCAGCAGTTGGAAGGGGTTCCGGAAGAACACTGAAGCTTTCTTT. Amino acid sequence: CASSWKGFRKNTEAFF.

The rearrangement joins TRBV18 to TRBJ1-4; D remains unclear. Trimming removed 2 bases at V and 6 bases at J, with 16 bases between. The CDR3 has 16 amino acids. Germline V gene sequence: CDR1 KGHSH, CDR2 LQKENI. The CDR3 DNA reads as TGTGCCAGCTCACCAAAGGCTCGGGGAAGGGATGAAAAACTGTTTTTT. Translated, it gives CASSPKARGRDEKLFF. The full variable domain, completed using reference TRBV18 and TRBJ1-4, is NAGVMQNPRHLVRRRGQEARLRCSPMKGHSHVYWYRQLPEEGLKFMVYLQKENIIDESGMPKERFSAEFPKEGPSILRIQQVVRGDSAAYFCASSPKARGRDEKLFFGSGTQLSVL.

The chain couples TRBV20-1 to TRBJ1-1; D is unresolved. Per germline, CDR1 DFQATT and CDR2 SNEGSKA (reference sequence). The CDR3 has 11 residues. Trimming took 6 bases from V and 5 from J, leaving 10 bases between them. The CDR3 spells CSANQKTEAFF. The CDR3 DNA is TGCAGTGCGAATCAGAAAACTGAAGCTTTCTTT.

The V call is TRBV4-2, the J call TRBJ2-5; D remains ambiguous. Germline V gene sequence: CDR1 LGHNA, CDR2 YNFKEQ. The CDR3 loop spans 14 amino acids. The germline V and J ends were trimmed by 1 base and 0 bases, with 6 bases remaining between them. The DNA of the CDR3 is TGTGCCAGCAGCCAAGGGCATAACCAAGAGACCCAGTACTTC. It specifies CASSQGHNQETQYF.

The rearrangement joins TRBV5-1 to TRBJ2-2, with TRBD1 matching over 9 bases. Trimming cost V 4 bases and J 4 bases; bases outside gene matches: 5. This CDR3 comprises 15 residues. Germline CDR1 and CDR2: SGHRS and YFSETQ. CDR3 protein: CASSPYRGPTGELFF. The CDR3, as DNA: TGCGCCAGCAGCCCCTACAGGGGGCCCACCGGGGAGCTGTTTTTT.

This sequence joins TRBV4-1 and TRBJ1-2; D gene unclear. V was cut by 1 base and J by 4 bases, with 4 bases left in between. The CDR3 extends over 12 amino acids. Looked up from germline, CDR1 is MGHRA and CDR2 is YSYEKL. The CDR3 bases are TGCGCCAGCAGCCAAGTAACCTATGGCTACACCTTC. It translates to CASSQVTYGYTF.

This chain joins TRBV7-2 and TRBJ2-7, with D perhaps matching TRBD1 (6 bases). Germline loops: CDR1 SGHTA, CDR2 FQGNSA. Trimming left V 4 bases short and J 2 bases short, with 12 bases between. The CDR3 consists of 14 residues. The CDR3 nucleotides are TGTGCCAGCAGCTCGGACAGACCCCCCTACGAGCAGTACTTC. Its translation is CASSSDRPPYEQYF.

The chain joins TRBV6-5 to TRBJ2-7; 7 positions match TRBD2. J lost 1 base, V lost 0 bases, and 3 bases had no gene match. The CDR3 spans 15 residues. CDR1 and CDR2 (germline): MNHEY, SVGAGI. In DNA, the CDR3 is TGTGCCAGCAGTTACTCCCTAGCGGCGTCCTACGAGCAGTACTTC. This translates into CASSYSLAASYEQYF.

This chain connects TRBV3-1 (or the pseudogene TRBV3-2) to TRBJ1-3, with 7 bases aligning to TRBD1. Trimming at V came to 0 bases and at J to 2 bases, leaving 7 bases not matched to a gene. The CDR3 is 17 amino acids. Per the germline V gene, CDR1 is LGHDT and CDR2 is YNNKEL (reference sequence). This CDR3 reads CASSQDGEGGTGNTIYF. CDR3 nucleotide sequence: TGTGCCAGCAGCCAAGATGGGGAAGGGGGCACTGGAAACACCATATATTTT.

The chain employs TRBV7-9 and TRBJ2-5; a weak D match, TRBD2 (6 bases). The CDR3 is 15 residues long. Germline CDR1 SEHNR, CDR2 FQNEAQ (reference sequence). Trimming took 7 bases from V and 2 from J, leaving 17 bases between them. The CDR3 is CASTKPTGGQETQYF. DNA of the CDR3: TGTGCCAGCACCAAACCTACCGGGGGTCAAGAGACCCAGTACTTC. The full variable domain, in which reference TRBV7-9 and TRBJ2-5 provide the parts outside the CDR3, is DTGVSQNPRHKITKRGQNVTFRCDPISEHNRLYWYRQTLGQGPEFLTYFQNEAQLEKSRLLSDRFSAERPKGSFSTLEIQRTEQGDSAMYLCASTKPTGGQETQYFGPGTRLLVL.

This rearrangement joins TRBV5-5 to TRBJ1-4; D is possibly TRBD1 (5 bases). CDR3 length: 15 residues. V was cut by 4 bases and J by 1 base, with 11 bases left in between. Germline V lookup: CDR1 SGHKS, CDR2 YYEKEE (reference sequence). CDR3 nucleotides: TGTGCCAGCAGCCCACCAGGGCGAACTAATGAAAAACTGTTTTTT. As protein: CASSPPGRTNEKLFF.

The V and J genes are TRBV3-1 (or the pseudogene TRBV3-2) and TRBJ2-5, with 10 bases that match TRBD2. CDR3 size: 14 residues. Germline CDR1 LGHDT, CDR2 YNNKEL (reference sequence). Unmatched junction bases numbered 1, after V lost 3 bases and J lost 3 bases. This CDR3 reads CASSHTSGKETQYF. The CDR3 nucleotides read TGTGCCAGCAGCCACACTAGCGGGAAAGAGACCCAGTACTTC.

This chain uses TRBV6-1 with TRBJ2-5, with D perhaps matching TRBD2 (7 bases). The CDR3 has 16 residues. The germline V gene encodes CDR1 MNHNS and CDR2 SASEGT. Deletions cut 5 bases from V and 5 bases from J, with 21 bases between. The CDR3 coding sequence is TGTGCCAGCAGTAAAGGGGGGGGGCGCCCCGGGGAGACCCAGTACTTC. Translating gives CASSKGGGRPGETQYF.

In DNA form, the CDR3 reads TGTGCCAGCAGTTTATCCGGGGGGTTTAACGAGCAGTACTTC. This translates into CASSLSGGFNEQYF. The V call is TRBV6-5, the J call TRBJ2-7; TRBD2 matches 7 bases. The CDR3 spans 14 residues. From germline, CDR1 is MNHEY and CDR2 SVGAGI. Losses at the gene ends were 4 bases for V and 5 bases for J; bases not matched to a gene: 8.

This rearrangement joins TRBV19 to TRBJ2-5, with a possible D match to TRBD2 (5 bases). CDR1 and CDR2 (germline): LNHDA, SQIVND (reference sequence). V was pared by 5 bases and J by 2 bases, with 12 bases between. This CDR3 comprises 14 residues. The CDR3 DNA sequence: TGTGCCAGTAGTCTGTTCGGGGAACAAGAGACCCAGTACTTC. The encoded protein is CASSLFGEQETQYF.

The V gene is TRBV4-1, the J gene TRBJ2-2; D unclear. With 7 bases removed from V and 2 bases from J, the gap between germline ends came to 11 bases. This CDR3 is 14 amino acids long. Germline V gene lookup returns CDR1 MGHRA and CDR2 YSYEKL. CDR3 DNA: TGCGCCAGCAAGGTCACCCTCAACACCGGGGAGCTGTTTTTT. It yields the protein CASKVTLNTGELFF.

The chain employs TRBV7-2 and TRBJ2-7; maybe TRBD2 (7 bases). CDR1 SGHTA and CDR2 FQGNSA come from the germline V gene. V was shortened by 1 base and J by 2 bases, with 15 bases between the two germline ends. CDR3 length: 16 amino acids. The CDR3 bases are TGTGCCAGCAGCTTAGTGAGGGGGGCGGGGGCCTACGAGCAGTACTTC. It translates to CASSLVRGAGAYEQYF.

The chain uses TRBV5-4 and TRBJ2-5; TRBD2 matches 11 bases. J was trimmed by 5 bases and V by 10 bases; bases with no gene match: 7. Germline lookup yields CDR1 SGHNT and CDR2 YYREEE (reference sequence). The CDR3 length is 13 residues. CDR3 sequence reads: CALSTSGVETQYF. In nucleotides, the CDR3 is TGTGCCTTGTCGACTAGCGGGGTGGAGACCCAGTACTTC. The variable domain in full, completed from reference TRBV5-4 and TRBJ2-5, reads ETGVTQSPTHLIKTRGQQVTLRCSSQSGHNTVSWYQQALGQGPQFIFQYYREEENGRGNFPPRFSGLQFPNYSSELNVNALELDDSALYLCALSTSGVETQYFGPGTRLLVL.